The 15 T cell receptor beta chains below were found in one sample sequenced in a study of monozygotic twins with inflammatory bowel disease. TCRdb reprocessed the 5' RACE reads and stores each CDR3 protein as one record, lacking DNA. The table lists a few hundred thousand distinct CDR3 sequences. Sequencing used blood. Receptor source: a human donor with ulcerative colitis or Crohn's disease, or a healthy co-twin of an affected twin (not recorded which).

CDR3 amino acids: CASSPNLGPSEETQYF. This chain links TRBV5-1 with TRBJ2-5; TCRdb's D call, TRBD2, is unchecked because there is no DNA. There are 16 residues in the CDR3. CDR1 is SGHRS, CDR2 YFSETQ, per germline.

The rearrangement uses TRBV18 and TRBJ2-1; TCRdb gives TRBD2 as the D gene, but with no DNA this cannot be confirmed. There are 17 residues in the CDR3. CDR1 is KGHSH and CDR2 is LQKENI in the germline V gene. CDR3 loop: CASSPPVLAGDRNEQFF.

V usage is TRBV18 and J usage is TRBJ1-4. Germline values: CDR1 KGHSH, CDR2 LQKENI. This CDR3 contains 13 residues. This CDR3 reads CASSNSVNEKLFF.

V usage is TRBV30 and J usage is TRBJ2-7; TCRdb calls TRBD1, which cannot be checked without DNA. CDR3 length: 13 amino acids. Germline values: CDR1 GTSNPN, CDR2 SVGIG (reference sequence). The CDR3 is CAWKGQSSYEQYF.

This sequence joins TRBV29-1 and TRBJ2-3. The germline V gene encodes CDR1 SQVTM and CDR2 ANQGSEA. The length of the CDR3 is 14 residues. CDR3 sequence reads: CSVGRLSMVDTQYF.

The chain combines TRBV7-9 with TRBJ2-2. Germline loops: CDR1 SEHNR, CDR2 FQNEAQ (reference sequence). This CDR3 region has 15 residues. CDR3 region: CASSLRLGNTGELFF. Full variable domain (outside the CDR3, taken from reference TRBV7-9 and TRBJ2-2): DTGVSQNPRHKITKRGQNVTFRCDPISEHNRLYWYRQTLGQGPEFLTYFQNEAQLEKSRLLSDRFSAERPKGSFSTLEIQRTEQGDSAMYLCASSLRLGNTGELFFGEGSRLTVL.

V usage is TRBV19 and J usage is TRBJ2-1; lacking DNA, the TRBD2 call made by TCRdb goes unchecked. The CDR3 is 14 amino acids. Germline CDR1 is LNHDA and CDR2 is SQIVND (reference sequence). The CDR3 here is CASSIVRKRNEQFF.

The chain links TRBV18 to TRBJ1-5; TCRdb's D call, TRBD1, is unchecked because there is no DNA. CDR1 is KGHSH, CDR2 LQKENI, per germline. This CDR3 has 16 residues. CDR3 residues: CASSPLPTGSNQPQHF.

This CDR3 is CASSSPGGVKAYEQYF. The rearrangement joins TRBV7-9 to TRBJ2-7; the D gene TCRdb calls, TRBD1, cannot be checked with no DNA. In germline, CDR1 is SEHNR, CDR2 FQNEAQ (reference sequence). CDR3 length: 16 residues. The variable domain in full, with the rest retrieved from reference TRBV7-9 and TRBJ2-7, is DTGVSQNPRHKITKRGQNVTFRCDPISEHNRLYWYRQTLGQGPEFLTYFQNEAQLEKSRLLSDRFSAERPKGSFSTLEIQRTEQGDSAMYLCASSSPGGVKAYEQYFGPGTRLTVT.

This chain connects TRBV20-1 to TRBJ2-3; TCRdb picks TRBD2, but there is no DNA to check that call. The CDR3 loop spans 16 amino acids. Germline V lookup: CDR1 DFQATT, CDR2 SNEGSKA (reference sequence). The CDR3 sequence is CSARESIAGGGDTQYF.

The chain carries TRBV7-9 and TRBJ2-7. The CDR3 covers 13 residues. Germline assignment: CDR1 SEHNR and CDR2 FQNEAQ (reference sequence). CDR3 region: CASSLPVSYEQYF. Together with reference TRBV7-9 and TRBJ2-7, the CDR3 gives the full variable domain: DTGVSQNPRHKITKRGQNVTFRCDPISEHNRLYWYRQTLGQGPEFLTYFQNEAQLEKSRLLSDRFSAERPKGSFSTLEIQRTEQGDSAMYLCASSLPVSYEQYFGPGTRLTVT.

The chain carries TRBV6-1 and TRBJ2-1; lacking DNA, the TRBD1 call made by TCRdb goes unchecked. The CDR3 contains 15 residues. Germline assignment: CDR1 MNHNS and CDR2 SASEGT. The CDR3 loop is CASREGQISYNEQFF.

The chain combines TRBV20-1 with TRBJ1-1; the D call from TCRdb, TRBD1, cannot be confirmed without DNA. Germline loops: CDR1 DFQATT, CDR2 SNEGSKA (reference sequence). This CDR3 is built from 16 residues. CDR3 region: CSARDLSRQGLAEAFF.

V is TRBV30 and J is TRBJ2-5. Germline V gene sequence: CDR1 GTSNPN, CDR2 SVGIG (reference sequence). The CDR3 is 11 residues long. CDR3 region: CAWTGTETQYF.

This chain joins TRBV29-1 and TRBJ1-4; TCRdb selects TRBD1, and the lack of DNA leaves this call unchecked. The CDR3 length is 14 residues. Germline lookup yields CDR1 SQVTM and CDR2 ANQGSEA. CDR3: CSVEGTNSGEKLFF.